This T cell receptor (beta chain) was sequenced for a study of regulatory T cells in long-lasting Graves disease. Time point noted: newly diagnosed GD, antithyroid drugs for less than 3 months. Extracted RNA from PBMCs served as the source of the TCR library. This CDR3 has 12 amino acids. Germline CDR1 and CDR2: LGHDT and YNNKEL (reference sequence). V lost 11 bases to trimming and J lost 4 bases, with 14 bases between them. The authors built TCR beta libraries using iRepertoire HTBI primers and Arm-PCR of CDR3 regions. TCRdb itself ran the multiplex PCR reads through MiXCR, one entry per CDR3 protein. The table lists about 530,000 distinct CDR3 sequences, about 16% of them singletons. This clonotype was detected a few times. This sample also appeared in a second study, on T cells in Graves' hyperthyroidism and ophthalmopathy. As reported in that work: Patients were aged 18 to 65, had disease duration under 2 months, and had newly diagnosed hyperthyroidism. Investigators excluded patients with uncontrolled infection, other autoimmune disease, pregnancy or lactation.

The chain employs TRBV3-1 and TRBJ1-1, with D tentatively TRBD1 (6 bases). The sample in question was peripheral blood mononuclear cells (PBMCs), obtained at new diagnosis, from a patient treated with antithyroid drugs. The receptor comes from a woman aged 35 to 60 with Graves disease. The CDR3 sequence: CAAGRGGTEAFF. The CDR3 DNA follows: TGTGCCGCGGGCCGAGGGGGCACTGAAGCTTTCTTT.